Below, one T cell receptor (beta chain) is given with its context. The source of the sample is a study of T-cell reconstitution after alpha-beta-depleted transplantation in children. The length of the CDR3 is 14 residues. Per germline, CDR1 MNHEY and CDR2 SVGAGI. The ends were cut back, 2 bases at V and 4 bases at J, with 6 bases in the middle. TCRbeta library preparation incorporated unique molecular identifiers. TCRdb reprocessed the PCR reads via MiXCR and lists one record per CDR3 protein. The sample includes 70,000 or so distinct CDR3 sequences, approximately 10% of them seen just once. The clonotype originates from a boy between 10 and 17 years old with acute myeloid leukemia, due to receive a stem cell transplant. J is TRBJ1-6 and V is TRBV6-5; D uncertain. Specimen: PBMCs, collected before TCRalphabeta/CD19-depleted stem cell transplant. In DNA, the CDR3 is TGTGCCAGCAGTTACAGAGAATATAATTCACCCCTCCACTTT. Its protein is CASSYREYNSPLHF.